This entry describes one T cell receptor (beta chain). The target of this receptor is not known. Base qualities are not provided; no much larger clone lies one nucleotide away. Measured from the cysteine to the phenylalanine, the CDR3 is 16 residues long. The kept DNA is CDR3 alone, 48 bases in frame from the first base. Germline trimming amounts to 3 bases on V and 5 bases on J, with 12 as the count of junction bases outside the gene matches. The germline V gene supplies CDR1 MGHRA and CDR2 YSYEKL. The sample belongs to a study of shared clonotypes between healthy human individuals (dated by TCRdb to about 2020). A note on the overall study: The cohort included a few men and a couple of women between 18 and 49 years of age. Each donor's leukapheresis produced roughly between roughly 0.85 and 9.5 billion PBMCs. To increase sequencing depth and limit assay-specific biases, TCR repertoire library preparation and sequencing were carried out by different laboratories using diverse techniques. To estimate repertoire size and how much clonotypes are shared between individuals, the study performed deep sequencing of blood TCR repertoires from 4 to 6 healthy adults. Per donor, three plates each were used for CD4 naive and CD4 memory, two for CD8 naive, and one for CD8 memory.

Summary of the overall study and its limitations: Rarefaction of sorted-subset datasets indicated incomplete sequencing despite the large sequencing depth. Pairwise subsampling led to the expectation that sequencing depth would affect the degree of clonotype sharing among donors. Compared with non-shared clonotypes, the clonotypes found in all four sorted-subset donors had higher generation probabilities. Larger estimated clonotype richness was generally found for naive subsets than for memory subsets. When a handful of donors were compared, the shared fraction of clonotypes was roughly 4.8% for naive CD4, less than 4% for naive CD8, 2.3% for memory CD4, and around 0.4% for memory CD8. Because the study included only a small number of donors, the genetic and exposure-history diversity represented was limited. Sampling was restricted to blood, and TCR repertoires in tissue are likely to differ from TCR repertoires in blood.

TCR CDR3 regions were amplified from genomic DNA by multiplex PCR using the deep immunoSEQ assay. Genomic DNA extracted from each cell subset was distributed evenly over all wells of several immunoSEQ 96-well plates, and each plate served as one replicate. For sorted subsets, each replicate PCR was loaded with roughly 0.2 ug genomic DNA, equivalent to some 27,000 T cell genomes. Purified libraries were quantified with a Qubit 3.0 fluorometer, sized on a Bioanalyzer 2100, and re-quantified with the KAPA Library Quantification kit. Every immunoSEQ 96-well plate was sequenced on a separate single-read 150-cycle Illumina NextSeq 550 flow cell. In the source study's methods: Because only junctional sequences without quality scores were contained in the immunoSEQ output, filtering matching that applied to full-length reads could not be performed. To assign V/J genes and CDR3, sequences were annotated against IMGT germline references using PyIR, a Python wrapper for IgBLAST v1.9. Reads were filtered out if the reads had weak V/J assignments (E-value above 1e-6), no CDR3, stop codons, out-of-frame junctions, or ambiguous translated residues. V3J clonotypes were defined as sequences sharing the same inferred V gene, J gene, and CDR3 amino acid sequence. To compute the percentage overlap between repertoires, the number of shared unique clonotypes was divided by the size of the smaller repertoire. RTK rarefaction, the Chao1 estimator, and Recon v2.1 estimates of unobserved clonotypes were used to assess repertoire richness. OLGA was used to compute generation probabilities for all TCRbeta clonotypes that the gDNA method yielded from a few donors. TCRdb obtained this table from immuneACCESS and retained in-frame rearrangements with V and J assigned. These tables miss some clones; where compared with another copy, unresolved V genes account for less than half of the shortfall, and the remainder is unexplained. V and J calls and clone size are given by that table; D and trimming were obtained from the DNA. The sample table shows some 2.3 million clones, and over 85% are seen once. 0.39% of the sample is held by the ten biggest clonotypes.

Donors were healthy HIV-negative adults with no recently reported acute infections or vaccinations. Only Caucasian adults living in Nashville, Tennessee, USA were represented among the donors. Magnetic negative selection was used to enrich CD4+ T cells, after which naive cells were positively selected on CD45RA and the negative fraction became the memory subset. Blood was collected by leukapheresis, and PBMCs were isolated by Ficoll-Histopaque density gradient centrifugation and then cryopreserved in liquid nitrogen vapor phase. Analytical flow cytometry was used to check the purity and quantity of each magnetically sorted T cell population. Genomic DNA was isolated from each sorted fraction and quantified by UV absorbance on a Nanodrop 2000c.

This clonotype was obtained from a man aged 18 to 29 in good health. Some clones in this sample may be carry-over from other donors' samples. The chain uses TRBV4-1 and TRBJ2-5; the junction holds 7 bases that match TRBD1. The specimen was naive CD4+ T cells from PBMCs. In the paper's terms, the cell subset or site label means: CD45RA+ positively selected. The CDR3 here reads CASSQPSGGRVETQYF. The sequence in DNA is TGCGCCAGCAGCCAGCCCTCAGGGGGTCGAGTGGAGACCCAGTACTTC.